The TCR beta chain under discussion was sequenced for a study of CD8 T cells in ankylosing spondylitis. TCRdb re-analysed the 5' RACE reads in MiXCR, keeping a single row per CDR3 protein. The sample includes hundreds of thousands of distinct CDR3 sequences, roughly 20% of them seen just once. This clonotype was found a few times. The source of this sequence is a male donor with ankylosing spondylitis or in good health (not recorded which). Sequencing used blood, either unsorted or a sorted T cell fraction (not recorded which).

The CDR3: CASSSPYQETQYF. The CDR3 DNA reads as TGTGCCAGCAGTTCCCCGTACCAAGAGACCCAGTACTTC. This sequence joins TRBV12-3 or TRBV12-4 and TRBJ2-5; no definite D call. The ends were cut back, 4 bases at V and 0 bases at J, with 6 bases in the middle. The CDR3 consists of 13 residues.